Presented here are 21 T cell receptor beta chains from one specimen sequenced in a study of cytomegalovirus exposure and HLA in healthy donors. Assay: immunoSEQ multiplex PCR; the TCRdb copy retains only in-frame clones and omits some. This sample carries under 150,000 clones, around 88% of them seen once, and the ten largest clones take 7.5% to 10%. The material sequenced was PBMCs. The receptors come from a woman under 30 in good health and CMV-seropositive.

The V call is TRBV28, the J call TRBJ1-1; a weak D match, TRBD1 (6 bases). This CDR3 region has 15 residues. Deletions cut 2 bases from V and 2 bases from J, with 12 bases between. Looked up from germline, CDR1 is MDHEN and CDR2 is SYDVKM. Here the CDR3 reads CASSLRTAFNTEAFF. CDR3 nucleotide sequence: TGTGCCAGCAGTTTAAGGACAGCCTTCAACACTGAAGCTTTCTTT. Complete variable domain (other parts from reference TRBV28 and TRBJ1-1): DVKVTQSSRYLVKRTGEKVFLECVQDMDHENMFWYRQDPGLGLRLIYFSYDVKMKEKGDIPEGYSVSREKKERFSLILESASTNQTSMYLCASSLRTAFNTEAFFGQGTRLTVV.

The chain couples TRBV7-2 to TRBJ1-3; no clear D gene. The germline V and J ends were trimmed by 1 base and 2 bases, with 9 bases remaining between them. The CDR3 is made up of 15 amino acids. The germline V gene encodes CDR1 SGHTA and CDR2 FQGNSA. The CDR3 nucleotides are TGTGCCAGCAGCTTAGTGTTAACAGCTGGAAACACCATATATTTT. It specifies CASSLVLTAGNTIYF.

The chain has TRBV4-2 and TRBJ2-4; 14 bases fit TRBD2. The V segment lost 4 bases and the J segment 1 base; nucleotides outside the gene matches: 6. Germline-derived CDR1 and CDR2 are LGHNA and YNFKEQ. The CDR3 has 18 residues. CDR3 DNA sequence: TGTGCCAGCAGCCCGGGGACTAGCGGGAGCTCTGCCAAAAACATTCAGTACTTC. The encoded protein is CASSPGTSGSSAKNIQYF.

The DNA for the CDR3 is TGTGCCAGCAGGGCCGACAGGAGCACAGATACGCAGTATTTT. Translation: CASRADRSTDTQYF. This chain links TRBV2 with TRBJ2-3; D is possibly TRBD1 (6 bases). V was pared by 6 bases and J by 0 bases, with 10 bases between. Per germline, CDR1 SNHLY and CDR2 FYNNEI. The CDR3 length is 14 residues.

The chain is built from TRBV10-2 and TRBJ2-5, with 7 nucleotides matching TRBD2. V shed 5 bases, J shed 4 bases, and the junction held 4 bases outside the gene matches. This CDR3 has 13 amino acids. Germline V gene data show CDR1 as WSHSY and CDR2 as SAAADI. The CDR3: CASSKAGRETQYF. CDR3 coding DNA: TGCGCCAGCAGTAAAGCGGGGAGAGAGACCCAGTACTTC.

This rearrangement joins TRBV7-8 to TRBJ1-2; 12 bases line up with TRBD1. This CDR3 is 17 amino acids long. Germline CDR1 and CDR2: SGHVS and FQNEAQ. V dropped 5 bases and J dropped 4; count of bases not matched to a gene: 11. The CDR3 nucleotides read TGTGCCAGCAGCCCGGACCCGGGACAGGGGGCGAGCTATGGCTACACCTTC. Its translation is CASSPDPGQGASYGYTF.

This chain uses TRBV2 with TRBJ2-3; tentative D call: TRBD2 (5 bases). V lost 6 bases, J lost 1 base, and 8 bases lay in between. The germline V gene encodes CDR1 SNHLY and CDR2 FYNNEI. The CDR3 is 13 residues long. The CDR3 is CASRDWRTDTQYF. In nucleotides, the CDR3 is TGTGCCAGCAGGGACTGGCGCACAGATACGCAGTATTTT.

The gene calls are TRBV4-1 and TRBJ2-7, with D maybe TRBD2 (6 bases). The CDR3 totals 14 residues. Trimming took off 4 bases at V and 2 bases at J, with 12 bases between the two ends. CDR1 is MGHRA and CDR2 is YSYEKL in the germline V gene. CDR3 amino acids: CASSPGLIPYEQYF. The CDR3 DNA reads as TGCGCCAGCAGCCCGGGACTTATACCCTACGAGCAGTACTTC.

The chain couples TRBV28 to TRBJ2-7; 7 bases align to TRBD2. CDR1 and CDR2 (germline): MDHEN, SYDVKM. Trimming took 10 bases from V and 3 from J; bases not matched to a gene: 6. The length of the CDR3 is 12 residues. CDR3 amino acids: CANGRTLYEQYF. The CDR3 DNA reads TGTGCCAACGGGAGGACTCTCTACGAGCAGTACTTC.

The chain recombines TRBV4-2 with TRBJ1-6; D unclear. The CDR3 is 15 amino acids. Looked up from germline, CDR1 is LGHNA and CDR2 is YNFKEQ. The V end was cut by 0 bases, the J end by 8 bases, with 11 bases between. The CDR3 DNA is TGTGCCAGCAGCCAAGAGGGCCGGCCCGATTCACCCCTCCACTTT. Amino acid sequence: CASSQEGRPDSPLHF.

V and J are TRBV6-5 and TRBJ2-1; 13 nucleotides align to TRBD2. The germline CDR1 and CDR2 sequences are MNHEY and SVGAGI. Unmatched junction bases numbered 10, after V lost 2 bases and J lost 12 bases. The CDR3 extends over 16 amino acids. For the CDR3, the DNA is TGTGCCAGCAGTTACAGCCTAACTAGCGGGGGGGCTCGGCAGTTCTTC. Protein: CASSYSLTSGGARQFF.

The V gene is TRBV29-1, the J gene TRBJ2-7, with D maybe TRBD1 (6 bases). The CDR3 totals 13 residues. Trimming shortened V by 6 bases and J by 2 bases, and 14 bases separated the two germline ends. Looked up from germline, CDR1 is SQVTM and CDR2 is ANQGSEA. The CDR3 nucleotides are TGCAGCGTCGAAAGGGACACACCCTACGAGCAGTACTTC. Translation gives CSVERDTPYEQYF.

This clone was observed once. This rearrangement joins TRBV18 to TRBJ2-1; possibly TRBD1 for D (5 bases). The CDR3 is 16 amino acids. Germline lookup yields CDR1 KGHSH and CDR2 LQKENI. The germline V and J ends were trimmed by 2 bases and 8 bases, with 19 bases remaining between them. CDR3 protein: CASSPDLRSLGHEQFF. CDR3 nucleotides: TGTGCCAGCTCACCAGATCTGCGTTCCCTGGGGCATGAGCAGTTCTTC.

V is TRBV7-9 and J is TRBJ1-1; D unresolved. Germline V gene data show CDR1 as SEHNR and CDR2 as FQNEAQ (reference sequence). Trimming removed 5 bases at V and 1 base at J, with 14 bases between. The CDR3 length is 15 residues. The CDR3 loop is CASSPSAAENTEAFF. Written as DNA, the CDR3 is TGTGCCAGCAGCCCCAGCGCTGCGGAGAACACTGAAGCTTTCTTT.

The rearrangement uses TRBV5-4 and TRBJ2-6; D call uncertain. Trimming took 4 bases from V and 0 from J, leaving 11 bases between them. Per germline, CDR1 SGHNT and CDR2 YYREEE (reference sequence). The length of the CDR3 is 16 residues. CDR3 region: CASSPRGYSGANVLTF. The CDR3 DNA reads TGTGCCAGCAGCCCGAGAGGTTACTCTGGGGCCAACGTCCTGACTTTC. Supplemented by reference TRBV5-4 and TRBJ2-6, the full variable domain reads ETGVTQSPTHLIKTRGQQVTLRCSSQSGHNTVSWYQQALGQGPQFIFQYYREEENGRGNFPPRFSGLQFPNYSSELNVNALELDDSALYLCASSPRGYSGANVLTFGAGSRLTVL.

The V gene is TRBV5-1, the J gene TRBJ2-7; the D is unclear. With 0 bases removed from V and 0 bases from J, the gap between germline ends came to 7 bases. CDR3 length: 14 residues. The germline CDR1 and CDR2 sequences are SGHRS and YFSETQ. CDR3 amino acids: CASSLALSSYEQYF. CDR3 coding DNA: TGCGCCAGCAGCTTGGCTCTGAGCTCCTACGAGCAGTACTTC.

This clone has at least ten counts. This sequence joins TRBV19 and TRBJ2-1, with D possibly being TRBD1 (5 bases). Between the trimmed V and J ends, which lost 7 bases and 7 bases, there was a span of 14 bases. The CDR3 is 13 amino acids. Germline V CDR1 and CDR2: LNHDA, SQIVND (reference sequence). The CDR3 loop reads CASTQGRRNEQFF. Here the CDR3 DNA reads TGTGCCAGTACTCAGGGTAGGAGAAATGAGCAGTTCTTC.

This clone occurred once. The genes are TRBV2 and TRBJ2-1; 13 positions match TRBD2. Per germline, CDR1 SNHLY and CDR2 FYNNEI. V was pared by 4 bases and J by 8 bases, with 11 bases of the junction left unmatched. This CDR3 has 17 residues. The CDR3 sequence: CASSVLLAGGPVDEQFF. CDR3 DNA: TGTGCCAGCAGTGTGTTACTAGCGGGGGGGCCAGTCGATGAGCAGTTCTTC.

This rearrangement joins TRBV5-1 to TRBJ1-2; maybe TRBD1 (5 bases). In germline, CDR1 is SGHRS, CDR2 YFSETQ. V lost 5 bases and J 0 bases, leaving 11 bases between the germline ends. The CDR3 consists of 14 residues. The DNA for the CDR3 is TGCGCCAGCAGAGGGGATCTGGCTAACTATGGCTACACCTTC. It specifies CASRGDLANYGYTF.

The chain uses TRBV19 and TRBJ2-7; 11 nucleotides line up with TRBD2. Unmatched junction bases numbered 6, after V lost 3 bases and J lost 2 bases. CDR1 is LNHDA and CDR2 is SQIVND in the germline V gene (reference sequence). The CDR3 loop spans 16 amino acids. CDR3 amino acids: CASSIPGTSGTYEQYF. The CDR3 DNA reads as TGTGCCAGTAGTATCCCCGGGACTAGCGGAACCTACGAGCAGTACTTC.

The chain uses TRBV11-2 and TRBJ2-1, with D hard to call. Germline-derived CDR1 and CDR2 are SGHAT and FQNNGV. The CDR3 sequence is 13 residues long. The V end lost 1 base, the J end lost 5 bases, and 6 bases lay between the germline ends. In DNA, the CDR3 is TGTGCCAGCAGCTTAGGGCGGAACAATGAGCAGTTCTTC. Protein: CASSLGRNNEQFF.